Presented here are 27 T cell receptor beta chains from one specimen sequenced in a study of cytomegalovirus exposure and HLA in healthy donors. The PCR ran on 60 Vbeta and 13 Jbeta primers. Only in-frame clones appear in the TCRdb table, and some are missing; sequencing was by immunoSEQ multiplex PCR. The sample lists roughly 200,000 clones; roughly nine tenths were seen once. The sample was PBMCs. The source is a boy aged 2 to 10 in good health and CMV-seronegative.

This chain connects TRBV5-5 to TRBJ1-6; D is possibly TRBD1 (6 bases). The CDR3 is 16 amino acids. V lost 4 bases and J 6 bases, leaving 17 bases between the germline ends. Per germline, CDR1 SGHKS and CDR2 YYEKEE (reference sequence). As DNA, the CDR3 is TGTGCCAGCAGCCCACTACACAGGGCGAGTAATTCACCCCTCCACTTT. Encoded protein: CASSPLHRASNSPLHF.

This chain joins TRBV6-1 and TRBJ2-7; TRBD1 matches at 8 bases. Trimming at V came to 7 bases and at J to 2 bases, leaving 10 bases not matched to a gene. The CDR3 loop spans 15 amino acids. The germline V gene has CDR1 MNHNS and CDR2 SASEGT. The CDR3 sequence is CASKNRDRTTYEQYF. The CDR3 bases are TGTGCCAGCAAAAACCGGGACAGGACTACCTACGAGCAGTACTTC.

The V and J genes are TRBV28 and TRBJ2-7; 8 positions match TRBD2. V shed 4 bases, J shed 2 bases, and the junction held 4 bases outside the gene matches. This CDR3 comprises 14 residues. Germline CDR1 MDHEN, CDR2 SYDVKM. The CDR3 loop is CASSWGLVPYEQYF. DNA of the CDR3: TGTGCCAGCAGTTGGGGACTAGTCCCCTACGAGCAGTACTTC.

The chain recombines TRBV27 with TRBJ2-5; unclear D gene. Germline CDR1 and CDR2: MNHEY and SMNVEV (reference sequence). Trimming removed 3 bases at V and 2 bases at J, with 7 bases between. CDR3 length: 13 amino acids. CDR3 in DNA: TGTGCCAGCAGTTTGCAACAGCAAGAGACCCAGTACTTC. Translated: CASSLQQQETQYF.

This clone was seen a handful of times. The chain has TRBV28 and TRBJ1-1; D unclear. The CDR3 runs 13 residues. Between the trimmed V and J ends, which lost 7 bases and 1 base, there was a span of 10 bases. Per germline, CDR1 MDHEN and CDR2 SYDVKM. CDR3 protein: CASTTSGNTEAFF. The CDR3 region has the DNA TGTGCCAGCACCACGTCAGGGAACACTGAAGCTTTCTTT.

The rearrangement links TRBV6-6 to TRBJ2-5, with D tentatively TRBD2 (5 bases). The CDR3 runs to 15 residues. Germline V gene sequence: CDR1 MNHNY, CDR2 SVGAGI (reference sequence). The V end was cut by 5 bases, the J end by 4 bases, with 17 bases between. CDR3 DNA sequence: TGTGCCAGCAGTGACACAAAGCCGGCGGGAGAGACCCAGTACTTC. It codes for CASSDTKPAGETQYF.

This chain connects TRBV2 to TRBJ2-2, with 9 bases that match TRBD1. V was clipped by 4 bases and J by 4 bases; unmatched bases: 7. Germline V gene lookup returns CDR1 SNHLY and CDR2 FYNNEI. The CDR3 loop spans 16 amino acids. CDR3 residues: CASSGDRGTGTGELFF. The CDR3 bases are TGTGCCAGCAGTGGCGACAGGGGGACGGGCACCGGGGAGCTGTTTTTT.

The chain recombines TRBV5-4 with TRBJ2-7, with 8 bases lining up with TRBD2. Germline V gene lookup returns CDR1 SGHNT and CDR2 YYREEE (reference sequence). The CDR3 is 14 amino acids. With V trimmed by 4 bases and J by 3 bases, 6 bases remained unmatched. The CDR3 reads CASSPSAGGYEQYF. The CDR3 nucleotides are TGTGCCAGCAGCCCCTCGGCGGGAGGCTACGAGCAGTACTTC. The entire variable domain, with the rest obtained from reference TRBV5-4 and TRBJ2-7, is as follows: ETGVTQSPTHLIKTRGQQVTLRCSSQSGHNTVSWYQQALGQGPQFIFQYYREEENGRGNFPPRFSGLQFPNYSSELNVNALELDDSALYLCASSPSAGGYEQYFGPGTRLTVT.

The genes are TRBV28 and TRBJ1-6, with D hard to call. Trimming shortened V by 6 bases and J by 8 bases, and 20 bases separated the two germline ends. The CDR3 length is 16 residues. Germline V gene data show CDR1 as MDHEN and CDR2 as SYDVKM. The CDR3 region is CASSPQRKPTDSPLHF. The CDR3 region has the DNA TGTGCCAGCAGCCCCCAAAGAAAACCAACAGATTCACCCCTCCACTTT. The whole variable domain, filled in from reference TRBV28 and TRBJ1-6, reads DVKVTQSSRYLVKRTGEKVFLECVQDMDHENMFWYRQDPGLGLRLIYFSYDVKMKEKGDIPEGYSVSREKKERFSLILESASTNQTSMYLCASSPQRKPTDSPLHFGNGTRLTVT.

The CDR3 loop reads CASSRGFREAQHF. CDR3 DNA: TGTGCCAGCAGTCGAGGTTTCAGGGAGGCCCAGCATTTT. The rearrangement links TRBV27 to TRBJ1-5; TRBD1 might be the D (5 bases). Germline loops: CDR1 MNHEY, CDR2 SMNVEV (reference sequence). This CDR3 contains 13 residues. V gave up 5 bases and J gave up 11 bases, with 16 bases separating them.

The chain couples TRBV19 to TRBJ2-2, with D possibly matching TRBD1 (6 bases). The V gene's germline CDR1 is LNHDA and CDR2 SQIVND (reference sequence). CDR3 length: 17 amino acids. The V gene lost 8 bases and the J gene lost 4 bases, with 23 bases spanning the gap. CDR3 loop: CASVTTTRTGSTGELFF. The CDR3 DNA is TGTGCCAGTGTCACCACAACCCGTACAGGGTCCACCGGGGAGCTGTTTTTT.

The genes are TRBV28 and TRBJ1-3; TRBD1 is a possible D gene (6 bases). This CDR3 is 17 amino acids long. Germline-derived CDR1 and CDR2 are MDHEN and SYDVKM. V was pared by 6 bases and J by 1 base, with 19 bases between. The CDR3 loop reads CASSLNRLGASGNTIYF. CDR3 bases: TGTGCCAGCAGCCTAAACCGACTGGGGGCTTCTGGAAACACCATATATTTT.

The chain joins TRBV12-5 to TRBJ1-1; D gene uncertain. Germline V CDR1 and CDR2: LGHNT, FRNRAP. Trimming cost V 5 bases and J 4 bases, with 26 bases left between them. The CDR3 totals 18 residues. This CDR3 reads CASGLTAEGAIHGTEAFF. The CDR3 nucleotides read TGTGCTAGTGGTCTTACCGCTGAAGGAGCAATACATGGCACTGAAGCTTTCTTT.

This chain uses TRBV29-1 with TRBJ1-1; D gene ambiguous. This CDR3 region has 12 residues. Germline CDR1 is SQVTM and CDR2 is ANQGSEA. Trimming left V 5 bases short and J 0 bases short, with 7 bases between. The CDR3 DNA follows: TGCAGCGTTAGCAGGATGAACACTGAAGCTTTCTTT. This translates into CSVSRMNTEAFF.

The rearrangement links TRBV7-8 to TRBJ1-2, with D maybe TRBD1 (6 bases). The CDR3 runs to 16 residues. CDR1 SGHVS and CDR2 FQNEAQ come from the germline V gene. Trimming shortened V by 3 bases and J by 4 bases, and 18 bases separated the two germline ends. Here the CDR3 reads CASSFFRGSRSYGYTF. The CDR3 DNA follows: TGTGCCAGCAGCTTTTTCAGGGGAAGTAGGAGCTATGGCTACACCTTC.

On this clone: One junction end disagrees with the germline gene, perhaps due to a read error. The sample has other DNA sequences that encode this CDR3 too. This chain links TRBV5-1 with TRBJ2-2; D perhaps matches TRBD2 (5 bases). This CDR3 contains 14 residues. Germline V CDR1 and CDR2: SGHRS, YFSETQ. This CDR3 is CATRSGPTTGELFF. DNA of the CDR3: TGCGCCACACGGAGTGGCCCCACGACCGGGGAGCTGTTCTTT.

This chain uses TRBV28 with TRBJ1-5; maybe TRBD1 (5 bases). Germline V gene data show CDR1 as MDHEN and CDR2 as SYDVKM. V was shortened by 2 bases and J by 9 bases, with 11 bases between the two germline ends. This CDR3 contains 13 residues. CDR3 loop: CASSLLGGRPQHF. DNA of the CDR3: TGTGCCAGCAGTTTACTGGGGGGGAGGCCCCAGCATTTT.

The V gene is TRBV30, the J gene TRBJ1-4; a possible D gene is TRBD1 (5 bases). The CDR3 is 12 amino acids. Germline V lookup: CDR1 GTSNPN, CDR2 SVGIG (reference sequence). V dropped 1 base and J dropped 8 bases, with 8 bases sitting between them. The chain's CDR3 is CAWSAAGEKLFF. As DNA, the CDR3 is TGTGCCTGGAGTGCAGCAGGGGAAAAACTGTTTTTT.

The V and J genes are TRBV6-1 and TRBJ1-3; TRBD1 is a possible D gene (5 bases). The V and J ends lost 1 base and 1 base respectively, with 8 bases between them. Germline CDR1 is MNHNS and CDR2 is SASEGT. The CDR3 covers 15 residues. CDR3 DNA: TGTGCCAGCAGTGAAGACGGGGGTTCTGGAAACACCATATATTTT. Protein: CASSEDGGSGNTIYF.

This clone showed up just a few times. The gene calls are TRBV4-1 and TRBJ2-7; D is ambiguous. CDR1 is MGHRA and CDR2 is YSYEKL in the germline V gene. CDR3 length: 15 residues. Trimming pared 3 bases from V and 2 bases from J, leaving 14 bases between. In nucleotides, the CDR3 is TGCGCCAGCAGCCAGGAGTGGGTACGGACCTACGAGCAGTACTTC. Translated: CASSQEWVRTYEQYF.

The chain recombines TRBV19 with TRBJ2-7, with 9 nucleotides matching TRBD2. The CDR3 covers 17 residues. The trim removed 3 bases at V and 1 base at J, leaving 10 bases unmatched. CDR1 is LNHDA and CDR2 is SQIVND in the germline V gene (reference sequence). This CDR3 is CASSIPTSGRFSYEQYF. CDR3 DNA sequence: TGTGCCAGTAGTATCCCCACTAGCGGGCGCTTTTCCTACGAGCAGTACTTC.

For this clone: At one boundary the junction diverges from the germline segment, which might be a read error. The chain employs TRBV7-9 and TRBJ1-1, with D unclear. CDR3 length equals 15 residues. Germline lookup yields CDR1 SEHNR and CDR2 FQNEAQ (reference sequence). In DNA, the CDR3 is TGTTCCAGCAGCTCTTTACCGCTACTAATCACTGAAGCTTTCTTT. As protein: CSSSSLPLLITEAFF. Full variable domain (outside the CDR3, taken from reference TRBV7-9 and TRBJ1-1): DTGVSQNPRHKITKRGQNVTFRCDPISEHNRLYWYRQTLGQGPEFLTYFQNEAQLEKSRLLSDRFSAERPKGSFSTLEIQRTEQGDSAMYLCSSSSLPLLITEAFFGQGTRLTVV.

This clone appeared a single time. The chain combines TRBV5-4 with TRBJ1-1; 7 bases map to TRBD1. Germline V gene sequence: CDR1 SGHNT, CDR2 YYREEE (reference sequence). This CDR3 spans 14 amino acids. V lost 3 bases, J lost 5 bases, and 7 bases stayed unmatched. This chain's CDR3 is CASSWGQRETEAFF. The DNA of the CDR3 is TGTGCCAGCAGCTGGGGACAGCGCGAGACTGAAGCTTTCTTT.

This chain links TRBV6-1 with TRBJ2-1; D is perhaps TRBD1 (6 bases). V was pared by 6 bases and J by 7 bases, with 16 bases between. The CDR3 runs 14 residues. Germline lookup yields CDR1 MNHNS and CDR2 SASEGT. The chain's CDR3 is CASRVDEQGNEQFF. The CDR3 nucleotides read TGTGCCAGCAGAGTTGATGAACAGGGTAATGAGCAGTTCTTC.

This chain links TRBV6-1 with TRBJ2-2; D not certain. Looked up from germline, CDR1 is MNHNS and CDR2 is SASEGT. V lost 1 base, J lost 4 bases, and 10 bases lay in between. This CDR3 spans 15 amino acids. The CDR3 is CASSEGQEITGELFF. DNA for the CDR3: TGTGCCAGCAGTGAAGGCCAGGAAATCACCGGGGAGCTGTTTTTT.

This chain joins TRBV5-4 and TRBJ1-4; D not certain. With 4 bases removed from V and 3 bases from J, the gap between germline ends came to 10 bases. Germline loops: CDR1 SGHNT, CDR2 YYREEE (reference sequence). This CDR3 has 14 amino acids. This chain's CDR3 is CASSRDGANEKLFF. DNA of the CDR3: TGTGCCAGCAGCCGAGACGGGGCTAATGAAAAACTGTTTTTT.

This chain uses TRBV28 with TRBJ1-2; 9 bases match TRBD1. Germline V gene data show CDR1 as MDHEN and CDR2 as SYDVKM. The trim removed 7 bases at V and 7 bases at J, leaving 10 bases unmatched. This CDR3 is built from 14 residues. CDR3 sequence: CASTESGQGIGYTF. The CDR3 DNA follows: TGTGCCAGCACCGAATCGGGACAGGGTATTGGCTACACCTTC.